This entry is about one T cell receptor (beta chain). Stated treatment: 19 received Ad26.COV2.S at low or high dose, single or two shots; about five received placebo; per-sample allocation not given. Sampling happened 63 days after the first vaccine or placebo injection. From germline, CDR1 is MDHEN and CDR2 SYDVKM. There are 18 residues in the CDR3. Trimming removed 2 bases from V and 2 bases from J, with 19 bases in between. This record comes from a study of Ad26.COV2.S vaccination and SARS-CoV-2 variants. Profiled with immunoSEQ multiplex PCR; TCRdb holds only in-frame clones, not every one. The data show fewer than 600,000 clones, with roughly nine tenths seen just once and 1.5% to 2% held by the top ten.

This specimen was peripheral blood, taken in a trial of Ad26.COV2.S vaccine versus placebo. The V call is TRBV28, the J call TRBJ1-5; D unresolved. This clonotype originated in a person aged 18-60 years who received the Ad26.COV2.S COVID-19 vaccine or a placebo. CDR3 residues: CASSLLPPQVPRNQPQHF. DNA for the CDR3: TGTGCCAGCAGTTTACTCCCCCCCCAGGTCCCGCGCAATCAGCCCCAGCATTTT.